Below, 6 T cell receptor beta chains from the same sample are listed, as sequenced in a study of T cell repertoires in cytomegalovirus infection (dated by TCRdb to the late 2010s). Instrument on record: Illumina HiSeq 1500. TCRdb reran the public reads through fastp at Q25 and MiXCR, keeping productive beta chains. Each record represents a unique CDR3 protein, reported with the most common genes and DNA among its rows. The sample table records more than 400,000 distinct CDR3 sequences; 26% of these occur just once. Less than 15% of the sample lies in the top ten. The sample was PBMCs. The receptors derive from a human donor in good health (CMV status not recorded). Some clones in this sample may be carry-over from other donors' samples.

This clonotype was seen a handful of times. This rearrangement joins TRBV4-3 to TRBJ2-1, with unresolved D. From germline, CDR1 is LGHNA and CDR2 YSLEER. V lost 3 bases and J 0 bases, leaving 12 bases between the germline ends. This CDR3 spans 16 amino acids. DNA for the CDR3: TGCGCCAGCAGCCACAGGACCGTTAGCTCCTACAATGAGCAGTTCTTC. Protein product: CASSHRTVSSYNEQFF.

The chain carries TRBV27 and TRBJ2-3; 11 bases align to TRBD1. Looked up from germline, CDR1 is MNHEY and CDR2 is SMNVEV (reference sequence). J was trimmed by 4 bases and V by 5 bases; bases with no gene match: 8. CDR3 length: 16 residues. The CDR3 reads CASSRLGTGGADTQYF. The CDR3 nucleotides read TGTGCCAGCAGTCGCTTGGGGACAGGGGGTGCAGATACGCAGTATTTT.

V gene TRBV19 combines with J gene TRBJ1-3; D gene uncertain. Trimming pared 6 bases from V and 3 bases from J, leaving 9 bases between. The CDR3 covers 13 residues. Germline CDR1 LNHDA, CDR2 SQIVND (reference sequence). As DNA, the CDR3 is TGTGCCAGTAGGACGGACGGTGGAAACACCATATATTTT. This translates into CASRTDGGNTIYF.

The chain joins TRBV4-1 to TRBJ2-1; D not certain. The V gene lost 1 base and the J gene lost 1 base, with 8 bases spanning the gap. In germline, CDR1 is MGHRA, CDR2 YSYEKL. The CDR3 has 15 amino acids. The CDR3 coding sequence is TGCGCCAGCAGCCAAGTGCCACTTTCCTACAATGAGCAGTTCTTC. Translating it yields CASSQVPLSYNEQFF.

This clonotype was seen ten or more times. V is TRBV7-8 and J is TRBJ2-1; D is ambiguous. Germline values: CDR1 SGHVS, CDR2 FQNEAQ. The CDR3 loop spans 14 amino acids. V was trimmed by 0 bases and J by 6 bases, leaving 9 bases between them. CDR3 in amino acids: CASSLAAASNEQFF. CDR3 bases: TGTGCCAGCAGCTTAGCCGCCGCTAGCAATGAGCAGTTCTTC.

V usage is TRBV5-1 and J usage is TRBJ2-5; the D gene is possibly TRBD2 (5 bases). CDR3 size: 14 residues. V lost 5 bases and J 5 bases, leaving 16 bases between the germline ends. The germline gives CDR1 SGHRS, CDR2 YFSETQ. The CDR3 spells CASRPGITWETQYF. In DNA, the CDR3 is TGCGCCAGCAGACCGGGGATTACTTGGGAGACCCAGTACTTC.